Listed below are T cell receptor beta chains from one sample, sequenced in a study of early T cells in non-severe SARS-CoV-2 infection. TCRdb redid the calling of the 5' RACE reads with MiXCR, one entry per CDR3 protein. The profile covers fewer than 65,000 distinct CDR3 sequences, with about 6% appearing a single time and approximately 3.6% taken by the ten largest. Sequencing was performed on whole blood, taken at baseline. The receptors were gathered from an adult who was a healthcare worker with PCR-confirmed SARS-CoV-2 infection or an uninfected control (not recorded which). CDR3s include the opening cysteine and the closing phenylalanine or tryptophan. The order of the fields is V gene, clone size, D gene, J gene, CDR3 DNA, CDR3 protein. The D gene is left open where the match is weak. Expanded clones are given a class, and other clones once, few, many or no size at all.

V: TRBV15; size: few; D: TRBD2; J: TRBJ2-3; DNA: TGTGCCACCAGCAGAGGGCTAGCGGGAGACACAGATACGCAGTATTTT; CDR3: CATSRGLAGDTDTQYF
V: TRBV11-2; size: few; D: NA; J: TRBJ1-2; DNA: TGTGCCAGCAGCTTAGCGATTGTTACCGCTTATGGCTACACCTTC; CDR3: CASSLAIVTAYGYTF
V: TRBV5-4; size: many; D: NA; J: TRBJ2-4; DNA: TGTGCCAGCAGCTTGGGGGGTCAGGCCAAAAACATTCAGTACTTC; CDR3: CASSLGGQAKNIQYF
V: TRBV4-1; size: many; D: TRBD2; J: TRBJ2-1; DNA: TGCGCCAGCAGCCGCGGACTAGCGGGACGGGTGAATGAGCAGTTCTTC; CDR3: CASSRGLAGRVNEQFF
V: TRBV6-6; size: many; D: NA; J: TRBJ2-7; DNA: TGTGCCAGCAGTTACGGGGCCCGCGAGCAGTACTTC; CDR3: CASSYGAREQYF
V: TRBV25-1; size: many; D: TRBD1; J: TRBJ2-7; DNA: TGTGCCAGCACCCGAAGGACAGGTCCCACCTACGAGCAGTACTTC; CDR3: CASTRRTGPTYEQYF
V: TRBV11-2; size: many; D: TRBD2; J: TRBJ2-7; DNA: TGTGCCAGCAGCACCGGACTAGCGGATACCTACGAGCAGTACTTC; CDR3: CASSTGLADTYEQYF
V: TRBV30; size: many; D: NA; J: TRBJ2-1; DNA: TGTGCCTGGAGTGTCCCTAGACTTGGCGGAGAGCAGTTCTTC; CDR3: CAWSVPRLGGEQFF
V: TRBV27; size: many; D: TRBD2; J: TRBJ2-2; DNA: TGTGCCAGCAGTTTCTATCTAGCGGGAGGGACCGGGGAGCTGTTTTTT; CDR3: CASSFYLAGGTGELFF
V: TRBV5-1; size: few; D: TRBD2; J: TRBJ2-1; DNA: TGCGCCAGCAGCTTGGCTAGGGCTAGCGGGAGGCTTTACAATGAGCAGTTCTTC; CDR3: CASSLARASGRLYNEQFF
V: TRBV28; size: many; D: TRBD1; J: TRBJ1-6; DNA: TGTGCCAGCAGTTTGAGACAGGGGAGAAATTCACCCCTCCACTTT; CDR3: CASSLRQGRNSPLHF
V: TRBV10-3; size: many; D: NA; J: TRBJ2-7; DNA: TGTGCCATCAGTGGAGGGACTGTAGGCGTTTACGGCGAGCAGTACTTC; CDR3: CAISGGTVGVYGEQYF
V: TRBV19; size: many; D: NA; J: TRBJ2-7; DNA: TGTGCCAGTAGTATAGTCGGCCGCGGCTACGAGCAGTACTTC; CDR3: CASSIVGRGYEQYF
V: TRBV11-2; size: few; D: NA; J: TRBJ2-1; DNA: TGTGCCAGCAGCTTCGGGGCCATGCTGGATGAGCAGTTCTTC; CDR3: CASSFGAMLDEQFF
V: TRBV12-3/TRBV12-4; size: once; D: TRBD2; J: TRBJ2-3; DNA: TGTGCCAGCAGTCCCAGCGGGAGGGCCCTCACAGATACGCAGTATTTT; CDR3: CASSPSGRALTDTQYF
V: TRBV10-1; size: many; D: TRBD1; J: TRBJ2-7; DNA: TGCGCCAGCAGTGCTCCGGGACAGGGGGCTTACGAGCAGTACTTC; CDR3: CASSAPGQGAYEQYF
V: TRBV7-2; size: many; D: NA; J: TRBJ2-3; DNA: TGTGCCAGCAGCCTCTACACAGATACGCAGTATTTT; CDR3: CASSLYTDTQYF
V: TRBV20-1; size: many; D: TRBD2; J: TRBJ2-1; DNA: TGCAGTGCTTCCCTGGGACTAGCGGGAGAGGTCGACAATGAGCAGTTCTTC; CDR3: CSASLGLAGEVDNEQFF
V: TRBV21-1; size: NA; D: NA; J: TRBJ2-3; DNA: TGTGCCAGCAGCAAACCACTTGAGGACCCGATCCGCACAGATACGCAGTATTTT; CDR3: CASSKPLEDPIRTDTQYF
V: TRBV12-3/TRBV12-4; size: few; D: TRBD1; J: TRBJ2-1; DNA: TGTGCCAGCAGTACCCTGGACAGGGTGGGGAAGTTCTTC; CDR3: CASSTLDRVGKFF
V: TRBV28; size: many; D: TRBD2; J: TRBJ2-7; DNA: TGTGCCAGCACCCTAGCGGGATTGTACGAGCAGTACTTC; CDR3: CASTLAGLYEQYF
V: TRBV19; size: few; D: NA; J: TRBJ1-4; DNA: TGTGCCAGTAGTATAGGCGGACGGTTTAATGAAAAACTGTTTTTT; CDR3: CASSIGGRFNEKLFF
V: TRBV18; size: few; D: NA; J: TRBJ2-3; DNA: TGTGCCAGCTCGCCACCGAGCACAGATACGCAGTATTTT; CDR3: CASSPPSTDTQYF